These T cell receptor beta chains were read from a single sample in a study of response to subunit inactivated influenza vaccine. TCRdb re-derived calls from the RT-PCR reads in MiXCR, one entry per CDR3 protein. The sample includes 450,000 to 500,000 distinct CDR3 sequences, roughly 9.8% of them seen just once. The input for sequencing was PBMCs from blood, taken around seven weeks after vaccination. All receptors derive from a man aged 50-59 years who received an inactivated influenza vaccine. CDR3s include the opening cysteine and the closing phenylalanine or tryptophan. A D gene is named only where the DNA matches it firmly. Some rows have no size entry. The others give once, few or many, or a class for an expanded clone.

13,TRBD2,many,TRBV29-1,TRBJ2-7,TGCAGCGTGGGGACTAGCGGAAGGGGTCCGCAGTACTTC,CSVGTSGRGPQYF
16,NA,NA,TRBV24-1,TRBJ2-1,TGTGCCACCAGTCGAGACGGGGGGCGACGGAACAATGAGCAGTTCTTC,CATSRDGGRRNNEQFF
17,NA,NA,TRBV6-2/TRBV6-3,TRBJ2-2,TGTGCCAGCAGTTACACGACCGGGACACCGAACACCGGGGAGCTGTTTTTT,CASSYTTGTPNTGELFF
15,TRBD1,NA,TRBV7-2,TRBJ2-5,TGTGCCAGCAGCTTGAAAGACAGGGTCCAAGAGACCCAGTACTTC,CASSLKDRVQETQYF
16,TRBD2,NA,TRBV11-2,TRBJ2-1,TGTGCCAGCAGCTTAGTTCTAGCGGGGCCGTACAATGAGCAGTTCTTC,CASSLVLAGPYNEQFF
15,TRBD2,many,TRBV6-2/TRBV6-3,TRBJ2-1,TGTGCCACCAAGTTAACGGGAGGGCCATACAATGAGCAGTTCTTC,CATKLTGGPYNEQFF
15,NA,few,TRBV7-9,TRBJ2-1,TGTGCCAGCAGTTTCACTGAGGCTCTCTACAATGAGCAGTTCTTC,CASSFTEALYNEQFF
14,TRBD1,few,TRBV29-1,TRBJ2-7,TGCAGCGTTGATGGGGGGACAGGGGCCTACGAGCAGTACTTC,CSVDGGTGAYEQYF
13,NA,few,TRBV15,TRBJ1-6,TGTGCCACCAGCAGAGATCGGGGGCTGGCCCTCCACTTT,CATSRDRGLALHF
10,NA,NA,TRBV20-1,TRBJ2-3,TGCAGTGCTAACGCTAATACGCAGTATTTT,CSANANTQYF
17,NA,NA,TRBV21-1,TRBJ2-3,TGTGCCAGCAGCAAAGCGCTTTCCCCCTCGGCGGCAGATACGCAGTATTTT,CASSKALSPSAADTQYF
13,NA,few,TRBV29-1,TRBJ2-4,TGCAGCGTACTAGACAGGGCCAAAAACATTCAGTACTTC,CSVLDRAKNIQYF
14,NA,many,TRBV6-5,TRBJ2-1,TGTGCCAGCAGTTACTCGACCCAGAACAATGAGCAGTTCTTC,CASSYSTQNNEQFF
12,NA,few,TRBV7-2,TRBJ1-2,TGTGCCAGCAGCCACAGAATTTATGGCTACACCTTC,CASSHRIYGYTF
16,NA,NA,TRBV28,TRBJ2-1,TGTGCCAGCACCCCTGGTGTGGGGGGGCTCTGGAATGAGCAGTTCTTC,CASTPGVGGLWNEQFF
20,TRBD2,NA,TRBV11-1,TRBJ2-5,TGTGCCAGCAGCCCGGGACAGGAGTGGCTAGCGGGGGGGCAAAGGCAGACCCAGTACTTC,CASSPGQEWLAGGQRQTQYF
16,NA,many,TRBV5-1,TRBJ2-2,TGCGCCAGCAGCTTGAGGCTAACCAAGAACACCGGGGAGCTGTTTTTT,CASSLRLTKNTGELFF
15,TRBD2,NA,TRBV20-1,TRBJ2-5,TGCAGTGCTAGAGACCAGCGGGGCCTACAAGAGACCCAGTACTTC,CSARDQRGLQETQYF
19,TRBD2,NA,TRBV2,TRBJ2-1,TGTACCAGCTGCTTCGGGCCTGTCGGCGGGAGGATACCCTACAATGAGCAGTTCTTC,CTSCFGPVGGRIPYNEQFF
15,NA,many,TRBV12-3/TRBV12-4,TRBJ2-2,TGTGCCAGCAGTTTTTTAGGGCCGAACACCGGGGAGCTGTTTTTT,CASSFLGPNTGELFF
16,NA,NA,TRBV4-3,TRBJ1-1,TGCGCCAGCAGCCAAGACCCCGGCAGGGGCCTAACCGAAGCTTTCTTT,CASSQDPGRGLTEAFF
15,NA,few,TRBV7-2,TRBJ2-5,TGTGCCAGCAGCTTAGGATTCGGGGGCAGAGAGACCCAGTACTTC,CASSLGFGGRETQYF
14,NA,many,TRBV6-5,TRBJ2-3,TGTGCCAGCAGTTACGTTCGGGGCAGGTCTGCGCAGTATTTT,CASSYVRGRSAQYF
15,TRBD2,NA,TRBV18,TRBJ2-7,TGTGCCAGCTCACCACCCGCTAGCGGGGGCTACGAGCAGTACTTC,CASSPPASGGYEQYF
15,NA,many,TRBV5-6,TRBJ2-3,TGTGCCAGCAGCCCGGGACCCCCAAGCACAGATACGCAGTATTTT,CASSPGPPSTDTQYF
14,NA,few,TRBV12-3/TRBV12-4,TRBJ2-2,TGTGCCAGCAGTGCCGGGGCCGGCTCCGGGGAGCTGTTTTTT,CASSAGAGSGELFF
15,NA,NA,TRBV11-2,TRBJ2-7,TGTGCCAGCAGCTTAGATCAAACCAGGGCCTACGAGCAGTACTTC,CASSLDQTRAYEQYF
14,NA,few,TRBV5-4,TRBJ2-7,TGTGCCAGCAGCTATGGACAGCCTCCCTACGAGCAGTACTTC,CASSYGQPPYEQYF
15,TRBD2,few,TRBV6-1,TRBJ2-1,TGTGCCAGCGGACCACTAGCGGGAGTCTGGGATAAGCAGTTCTTC,CASGPLAGVWDKQFF
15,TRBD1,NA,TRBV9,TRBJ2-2,TGTGCCAGCAGCGTAACAGGGGGCGCGACCGGGGAGCTGTTTTTT,CASSVTGGATGELFF
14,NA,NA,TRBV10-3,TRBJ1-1,TGTGCCATCAGTGAGTCGAATCTAAACACTGAAGCTTTCTTT,CAISESNLNTEAFF
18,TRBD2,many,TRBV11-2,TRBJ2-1,TGTGCCAGCAGCCGACAGGGGCCAGCGGGGGGGCTTTACAATGAGCAGTTCTTC,CASSRQGPAGGLYNEQFF
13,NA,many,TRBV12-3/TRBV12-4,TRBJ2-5,TGTGCCAGCAGACCGCTAGGTGCAGAGACCCAGTACTTC,CASRPLGAETQYF
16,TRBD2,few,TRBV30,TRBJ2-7,TGTGCCTGGAGTGATTCCGGGACTAGCGTCTCCTACGAGCAGTACTTC,CAWSDSGTSVSYEQYF
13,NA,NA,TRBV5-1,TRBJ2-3,TGCGCCAGCAGCTTGGACTCGGGGTATACGCAGTATTTT,CASSLDSGYTQYF
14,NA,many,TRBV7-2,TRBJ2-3,TGTGCCAGCAGCTTAGTGCTGGGCACAGATACGCAGTATTTT,CASSLVLGTDTQYF
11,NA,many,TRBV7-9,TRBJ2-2,TGTGCCGGGGAAAGGATCCGGGAGCTGTTTTTT,CAGERIRELFF